This TCR beta chain was retrieved from a study of cytotoxic CD8 clonotypes in ibrutinib-treated CLL. Points from the study as a whole: Private clonotypes, not public ones, expanded at ibrutinib response.

Clones were sequenced by immunoSEQ multiplex PCR, and TCRdb holds only the in-frame ones, with some missing. This sample has approximately 130,000 clones, with about 85% found just once. As regards this clone: Its antigen is still unknown.

Trimming left V 4 bases short and J 2 bases short, with 3 bases between. CDR3 length equals 13 residues. Germline CDR1 MDHEN, CDR2 SYDVKM. The specimen was PBMCs, collected after 24 months of ibrutinib treatment. This rearrangement joins TRBV28 to TRBJ2-6; D is ambiguous. This TCR derives from a human donor with chronic lymphocytic leukemia. This chain's CDR3 is CASSSTGANVLTF. Here the CDR3 DNA reads TGTGCCAGCAGTTCTACTGGGGCCAACGTCCTGACTTTC.